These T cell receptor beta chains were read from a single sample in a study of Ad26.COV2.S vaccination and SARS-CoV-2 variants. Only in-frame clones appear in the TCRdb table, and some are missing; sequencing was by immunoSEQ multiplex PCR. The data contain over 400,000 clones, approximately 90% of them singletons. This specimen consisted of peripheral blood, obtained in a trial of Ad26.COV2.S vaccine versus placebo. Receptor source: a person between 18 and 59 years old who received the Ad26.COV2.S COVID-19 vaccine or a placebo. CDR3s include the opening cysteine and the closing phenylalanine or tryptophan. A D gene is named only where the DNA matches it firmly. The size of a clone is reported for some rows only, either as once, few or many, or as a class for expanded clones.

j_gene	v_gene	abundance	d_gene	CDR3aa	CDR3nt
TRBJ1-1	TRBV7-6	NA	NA	CASSLVLNTEAFF	TGTGCCAGCAGCTTAGTTCTGAACACTGAAGCTTTCTTT
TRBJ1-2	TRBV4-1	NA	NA	CASSQNDGRSGYTF	TGCGCCAGCAGCCAAAATGACGGACGGAGTGGCTACACCTTC
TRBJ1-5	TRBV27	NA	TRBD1	CASILGQGFQRPQHF	TGTGCCAGCATATTAGGACAGGGCTTCCAAAGGCCCCAGCATTTT
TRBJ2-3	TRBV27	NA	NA	CASRPGITDTQYF	TGTGCCAGCAGGCCCGGGATCACAGATACGCAGTATTTT
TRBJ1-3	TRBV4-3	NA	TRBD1	CASSQVPQGNSGNTIYF	TGCGCCAGCAGCCAGGTGCCACAGGGGAACTCTGGAAACACCATATATTTT
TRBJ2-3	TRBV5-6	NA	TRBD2	CASSSTPLAGVTDTQYF	TGTGCCAGCAGCTCAACTCCTCTAGCGGGGGTCACAGATACGCAGTATTTT
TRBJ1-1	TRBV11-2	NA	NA	CASRRLGVNTEAFF	TGTGCCAGCAGACGACTGGGGGTGAACACTGAAGCTTTCTTT
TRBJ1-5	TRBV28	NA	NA	CASPRQPQHF	TGTGCCAGCCCCCGACAGCCCCAGCATTTT
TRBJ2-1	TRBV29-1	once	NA	CSVESDRNAYNEQFF	TGCAGCGTTGAGTCGGACAGAAACGCCTACAATGAGCAGTTCTTC
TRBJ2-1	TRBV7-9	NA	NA	CASSPLADEQFF	TGTGCCAGCAGCCCCCTGGCCGATGAGCAGTTCTTC
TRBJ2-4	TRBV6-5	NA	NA	CASSSARGRDIQYF	TGTGCCAGCAGTTCGGCCCGGGGGCGGGACATTCAGTACTTC
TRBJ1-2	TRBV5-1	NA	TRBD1	CASSLAPGTGIPYGYTF	TGCGCCAGCAGCTTGGCCCCCGGGACAGGGATTCCCTATGGCTACACCTTC
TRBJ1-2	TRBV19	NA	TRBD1	CASRKGQGPGYTF	TGTGCCAGTAGGAAGGGACAGGGGCCTGGCTACACCTTC
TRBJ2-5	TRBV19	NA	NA	CASSIGDGVVETQYF	TGTGCCAGTAGTATAGGCGATGGTGTTGTAGAGACCCAGTACTTC
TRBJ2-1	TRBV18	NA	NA	CASSPSLQNEQFF	TGTGCCAGCTCACCATCCCTACAGAATGAGCAGTTCTTC
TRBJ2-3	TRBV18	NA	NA	CASRHPLWPTDTQYF	TGTGCCAGTCGCCACCCCCTCTGGCCCACAGATACGCAGTATTTT
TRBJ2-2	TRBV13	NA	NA	CASSLGLRGTNTGELFF	TGTGCCAGCAGCTTAGGGTTGCGCGGAACAAACACCGGGGAGCTGTTTTTT
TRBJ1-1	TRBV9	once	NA	CASSVVDGGNTEAFF	TGTGCCAGCAGCGTAGTGGACGGGGGGAACACTGAAGCTTTCTTT
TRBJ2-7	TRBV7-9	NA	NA	CASSPSYEQYF	TGTGCCAGCAGCCCCTCATACGAGCAGTACTTC
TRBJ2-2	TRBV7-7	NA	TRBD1	CASSPRTGWSGELFF	TGTGCCAGCAGCCCGAGGACAGGGTGGAGCGGGGAGCTGTTTTTT
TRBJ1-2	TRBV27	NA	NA	CASSFSGNYGYTF	TGTGCCAGCAGTTTTTCCGGTAACTATGGCTACACCTTC
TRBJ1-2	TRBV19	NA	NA	CASSFHEYYGYTF	TGTGCCAGTAGTTTTCACGAATACTATGGCTACACCTTC
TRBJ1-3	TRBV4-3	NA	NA	CASSQGISGNTIYF	TGCGCCAGCAGCCAGGGGATCTCTGGAAACACCATATATTTT
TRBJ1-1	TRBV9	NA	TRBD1	CASSVEPGQGGTEAFF	TGTGCCAGCAGCGTAGAGCCGGGACAGGGCGGGACTGAAGCTTTCTTT
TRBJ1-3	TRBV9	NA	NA	CASSVDYEAWGSGNTIYF	TGTGCCAGCAGCGTCGACTACGAGGCGTGGGGCTCTGGAAACACCATATATTTT